The rows below give T cell receptor beta chains drawn from one sample of a study of CD8 T cells in ankylosing spondylitis. TCRdb recomputed calls from the 5' RACE reads with MiXCR, one row per CDR3 protein. The table includes approximately 400,000 distinct CDR3 sequences, roughly 15% detected once. The sample taken for sequencing was blood, either unsorted or a sorted T cell fraction (not recorded which). Every receptor here comes from a male donor with ankylosing spondylitis. CDR3s include the opening cysteine and the closing phenylalanine or tryptophan. Fields, in order: V gene, J gene, clone size, D gene, CDR3 length, CDR3 DNA, CDR3 protein. A D gene is named only where the DNA matches it firmly. Only some rows state a clone size, as once, few, many or a class for expanded clones.

V gene: TRBV7-9; J gene: TRBJ2-4; clone size: .; D gene: .; CDR3 length: 12; CDR3 DNA: TGTGCCAGCAGCTTAGATCTTGGCATTCAGTACTTC; CDR3 protein: CASSLDLGIQYF
V gene: TRBV15; J gene: TRBJ1-2; clone size: .; D gene: .; CDR3 length: 15; CDR3 DNA: TGTGCCACCAGCATCGGAAGGGGAGCTGACGGAGGCTACACCTTC; CDR3 protein: CATSIGRGADGGYTF
V gene: TRBV20-1; J gene: TRBJ2-1; clone size: .; D gene: .; CDR3 length: 13; CDR3 DNA: TGCAGTGCAAACCCCCTAACGAGGAATGAGCAGTTCTTC; CDR3 protein: CSANPLTRNEQFF
V gene: TRBV7-2; J gene: TRBJ2-2; clone size: .; D gene: TRBD2; CDR3 length: 16; CDR3 DNA: TGTGCCAGCAGCATACTAGCGGGAGGCGGCACCGGGGAGCTGTTTTTT; CDR3 protein: CASSILAGGGTGELFF
V gene: TRBV20-1; J gene: TRBJ2-1; clone size: .; D gene: .; CDR3 length: 15; CDR3 DNA: TGCAGTGCGCCTGGGACGCCCAGCTCCTACAATGAGCAGTTCTTC; CDR3 protein: CSAPGTPSSYNEQFF
V gene: TRBV20-1; J gene: TRBJ2-3; clone size: medium-sized; D gene: .; CDR3 length: 16; CDR3 DNA: TGCAGTGCTAGACCTATAACGGGGCCGGGCACAGATACGCAGTATTTT; CDR3 protein: CSARPITGPGTDTQYF
V gene: TRBV7-3; J gene: TRBJ2-5; clone size: .; D gene: .; CDR3 length: 16; CDR3 DNA: TGTGCCAGCAGCTTAAAGCCGAGAGGGGGCCAAGAGACCCAGTACTTC; CDR3 protein: CASSLKPRGGQETQYF
V gene: TRBV12-3/TRBV12-4; J gene: TRBJ1-4; clone size: .; D gene: .; CDR3 length: 16; CDR3 DNA: TGTGCCAGCAGTTTAAGTATCAGGGATCTCCCTGAAAAACTGTTTTTT; CDR3 protein: CASSLSIRDLPEKLFF
V gene: TRBV7-9; J gene: TRBJ2-5; clone size: few; D gene: TRBD1; CDR3 length: 15; CDR3 DNA: TGTGCCAGCAGCTTAAGACAGGGGACCCAAGAGACCCAGTACTTC; CDR3 protein: CASSLRQGTQETQYF
V gene: TRBV7-9; J gene: TRBJ1-2; clone size: .; D gene: TRBD1; CDR3 length: 16; CDR3 DNA: TGTGCCAGCAGTTCCTCGGACAGGCCTACCGGGTATGGCTACACCTTC; CDR3 protein: CASSSSDRPTGYGYTF
V gene: TRBV27; J gene: TRBJ2-7; clone size: many; D gene: .; CDR3 length: 15; CDR3 DNA: TGTGCCAGCAGTTTAAAGGTCGGCAGCTCCTACGAGCAGTACTTC; CDR3 protein: CASSLKVGSSYEQYF
V gene: TRBV12-3/TRBV12-4; J gene: TRBJ1-5; clone size: many; D gene: .; CDR3 length: 12; CDR3 DNA: TGTGCCAGCAGGGCTAACGATCAGCCCCAGCATTTT; CDR3 protein: CASRANDQPQHF
V gene: TRBV15; J gene: TRBJ2-7; clone size: few; D gene: TRBD2; CDR3 length: 16; CDR3 DNA: TGTGCCACCAGCAGAGATCGGGGGGAGCTTTGGTACGAGCAGTACTTC; CDR3 protein: CATSRDRGELWYEQYF
V gene: TRBV11-2; J gene: TRBJ1-3; clone size: .; D gene: TRBD1; CDR3 length: 15; CDR3 DNA: TGTGCCAGCAGCTCCTCAGGGGGCGCTGGAAACACCATATATTTT; CDR3 protein: CASSSSGGAGNTIYF
V gene: TRBV7-9; J gene: TRBJ1-4; clone size: .; D gene: TRBD1; CDR3 length: 15; CDR3 DNA: TGTGCCAGCAGCGGCCGACAGGGGACTAATGAAAAACTGTTTTTT; CDR3 protein: CASSGRQGTNEKLFF
V gene: TRBV2; J gene: TRBJ2-2; clone size: .; D gene: .; CDR3 length: 14; CDR3 DNA: TGTGCCAGCAGTTTTAGGGGGAGGACCGGGGAGCTGTTTTTT; CDR3 protein: CASSFRGRTGELFF
V gene: TRBV11-2; J gene: TRBJ2-4; clone size: .; D gene: .; CDR3 length: 12; CDR3 DNA: TGTGCCAGCAGCTTAAACAAAAACATTCAGTACTTC; CDR3 protein: CASSLNKNIQYF
V gene: TRBV14; J gene: TRBJ2-5; clone size: .; D gene: .; CDR3 length: 15; CDR3 DNA: TGTGCCAGCAGCCAAGGGGGGTGGTACCAAGAGACCCAGTACTTC; CDR3 protein: CASSQGGWYQETQYF
V gene: TRBV4-2; J gene: TRBJ1-3; clone size: .; D gene: .; CDR3 length: 15; CDR3 DNA: TGTGCCAGCAGCCAAGATTGGAAGGGGGGAAACACCATATATTTT; CDR3 protein: CASSQDWKGGNTIYF
V gene: TRBV12-3/TRBV12-4; J gene: TRBJ1-4; clone size: .; D gene: TRBD1; CDR3 length: 13; CDR3 DNA: TGTGCCAGCAGCCCCCTACAGGGGGAAAAACTGTTTTTT; CDR3 protein: CASSPLQGEKLFF
V gene: TRBV7-2; J gene: TRBJ1-2; clone size: .; D gene: TRBD1; CDR3 length: 13; CDR3 DNA: TGTGCCAGCAGCTCCAACAGGGGGTATGGCTACACCTTC; CDR3 protein: CASSSNRGYGYTF
V gene: TRBV20-1; J gene: TRBJ2-1; clone size: few; D gene: .; CDR3 length: 14; CDR3 DNA: TGCAGTGCTAGAGGCCGGGGCCCGTACAATGAGCAGTTCTTC; CDR3 protein: CSARGRGPYNEQFF
V gene: TRBV18; J gene: TRBJ2-1; clone size: .; D gene: .; CDR3 length: 11; CDR3 DNA: TGTGCCAGCTCATCGGGGAATGAGCAGTTCTTC; CDR3 protein: CASSSGNEQFF
V gene: TRBV6-4; J gene: TRBJ1-1; clone size: few; D gene: .; CDR3 length: 14; CDR3 DNA: TGTGCCAGCGTCCGAGAGGATCCAGAGGGGGAAGCTTTCTTT; CDR3 protein: CASVREDPEGEAFF
V gene: TRBV28; J gene: TRBJ2-3; clone size: .; D gene: .; CDR3 length: 12; CDR3 DNA: TGTGCCAGCAGGGACCCCGGGACTCCCCAGTATTTT; CDR3 protein: CASRDPGTPQYF
V gene: TRBV28; J gene: TRBJ2-7; clone size: .; D gene: TRBD1; CDR3 length: 15; CDR3 DNA: TGTGCCAGCAGTACCCGGACAGGGGGGGCCTACGAGCAGTACTTC; CDR3 protein: CASSTRTGGAYEQYF
V gene: TRBV7-2; J gene: TRBJ2-1; clone size: .; D gene: .; CDR3 length: 14; CDR3 DNA: TGTGCCAGCAGCTTTGAGGCGGCGATCAATGAGCAGTTCTTC; CDR3 protein: CASSFEAAINEQFF
V gene: TRBV4-1; J gene: TRBJ2-7; clone size: few; D gene: .; CDR3 length: 16; CDR3 DNA: TGCGCCAGCAGCCAAGTTCGAGCGGCAAGCTCCTACGAGCAGTACTTC; CDR3 protein: CASSQVRAASSYEQYF
V gene: TRBV11-2; J gene: TRBJ1-2; clone size: .; D gene: .; CDR3 length: 17; CDR3 DNA: TGTGCCAGCAGCTTAGTACGGGGGTCAGAAATTAACTATGGCTACACCTTC; CDR3 protein: CASSLVRGSEINYGYTF
V gene: TRBV5-1; J gene: TRBJ2-4; clone size: .; D gene: .; CDR3 length: 14; CDR3 DNA: TGCGCCAGCAGCGAAACCAACCTACAGGGTATTCAGTACTTC; CDR3 protein: CASSETNLQGIQYF
V gene: TRBV20-1; J gene: TRBJ2-1; clone size: .; D gene: .; CDR3 length: 16; CDR3 DNA: TGCAGTGCTAGGTTCTCCAGGCCGAGCTCCTACAATGAGCAGTTCTTC; CDR3 protein: CSARFSRPSSYNEQFF
V gene: TRBV9; J gene: TRBJ2-7; clone size: .; D gene: .; CDR3 length: 12; CDR3 DNA: TGTGCCAGCAGCGCCTGGCAAGACGAGCAGTACTTC; CDR3 protein: CASSAWQDEQYF
V gene: TRBV7-2; J gene: TRBJ2-5; clone size: many; D gene: TRBD2; CDR3 length: 16; CDR3 DNA: TGTGCCAGCAGCTTTAGCGGGAGCTTTCTCAAAGAGACCCAGTACTTC; CDR3 protein: CASSFSGSFLKETQYF
V gene: TRBV5-6; J gene: TRBJ2-5; clone size: .; D gene: .; CDR3 length: 15; CDR3 DNA: TGTGCCAGCAGCTCGGTCAGGGGGGCCCGGGAGACCCAGTACTTC; CDR3 protein: CASSSVRGARETQYF
V gene: TRBV27; J gene: TRBJ1-6; clone size: few; D gene: .; CDR3 length: 16; CDR3 DNA: TGTGCCAGCAGTTTTGACACTCCCCGGGATAATTCACCCCTCCACTTT; CDR3 protein: CASSFDTPRDNSPLHF
V gene: TRBV6-1; J gene: TRBJ1-5; clone size: .; D gene: .; CDR3 length: 11; CDR3 DNA: TGTGCCAGCAGTGATTGGGCAGTATCGCATTTT; CDR3 protein: CASSDWAVSHF
V gene: TRBV10-3; J gene: TRBJ1-1; clone size: .; D gene: .; CDR3 length: 12; CDR3 DNA: TGTGCCCTCGGGGGGCCGAACACTGAAGCTTTCTTT; CDR3 protein: CALGGPNTEAFF
V gene: TRBV5-6; J gene: TRBJ1-3; clone size: few; D gene: TRBD1; CDR3 length: 15; CDR3 DNA: TGTGCCAGCAGCCCGGACAGGGAAGGTGGAAACACCATATATTTT; CDR3 protein: CASSPDREGGNTIYF
V gene: TRBV5-1; J gene: TRBJ2-3; clone size: .; D gene: .; CDR3 length: 12; CDR3 DNA: TGCGCCAGCAGCTCCCTAGCGGATACGCAGTATTTT; CDR3 protein: CASSSLADTQYF
V gene: TRBV18; J gene: TRBJ2-7; clone size: few; D gene: TRBD2; CDR3 length: 14; CDR3 DNA: TGTGCCAGCTCACCCGGGACTATGACGTACGAGCAGTACTTC; CDR3 protein: CASSPGTMTYEQYF
V gene: TRBV28; J gene: TRBJ1-1; clone size: .; D gene: .; CDR3 length: 14; CDR3 DNA: TGTGCCAGCAGTTTATTACTGGGCCTCACTGAAGCTTTCTTT; CDR3 protein: CASSLLLGLTEAFF
V gene: TRBV20-1; J gene: TRBJ1-2; clone size: few; D gene: .; CDR3 length: 14; CDR3 DNA: TGCAGTGCTAGACCTGAGGGAGCTAACTATGGCTACACCTTC; CDR3 protein: CSARPEGANYGYTF
V gene: TRBV28; J gene: TRBJ2-7; clone size: .; D gene: TRBD1; CDR3 length: 15; CDR3 DNA: TGTGCCAGCAGGGATTGGACAGGGGCCTCCTACGAGCAGTACTTC; CDR3 protein: CASRDWTGASYEQYF
V gene: TRBV20-1; J gene: TRBJ2-3; clone size: .; D gene: TRBD2; CDR3 length: 15; CDR3 DNA: TGCAGTGCTCTTACTAGCGGGAGGGGCACAGATACGCAGTATTTT; CDR3 protein: CSALTSGRGTDTQYF
V gene: TRBV6-1; J gene: TRBJ1-3; clone size: .; D gene: .; CDR3 length: 15; CDR3 DNA: TGTGCCAGCAGACGGGACATGAGCTCTGGAAACACCATATATTTT; CDR3 protein: CASRRDMSSGNTIYF
V gene: TRBV5-8; J gene: TRBJ2-1; clone size: .; D gene: .; CDR3 length: 16; CDR3 DNA: TGTGCCAGCAGCTTCTCCAGGGGGGCGAGGGTCAATGAGCAGTTCTTC; CDR3 protein: CASSFSRGARVNEQFF
V gene: TRBV5-1; J gene: TRBJ2-1; clone size: .; D gene: .; CDR3 length: 13; CDR3 DNA: TGCGCCAGCAGCTCCAGGGAGTACAATGAGCAGTTCTTC; CDR3 protein: CASSSREYNEQFF
V gene: TRBV11-2; J gene: TRBJ2-1; clone size: .; D gene: .; CDR3 length: 12; CDR3 DNA: TGTGCCAGCAGCTTAGCGGAGCTAGGCCAGTTCTTC; CDR3 protein: CASSLAELGQFF
V gene: TRBV6-1; J gene: TRBJ1-1; clone size: few; D gene: TRBD1; CDR3 length: 15; CDR3 DNA: TGTGCCAGCAGTCCCCCGGGACAGGGAACATTAGTAGCTTTCTTT; CDR3 protein: CASSPPGQGTLVAFF
V gene: TRBV7-2; J gene: TRBJ2-3; clone size: many; D gene: TRBD2; CDR3 length: 14; CDR3 DNA: TGTGCCAGCAGCTTAGGCGGGAGCGTAGATACGCAGTATTTT; CDR3 protein: CASSLGGSVDTQYF
V gene: TRBV5-1; J gene: TRBJ2-1; clone size: many; D gene: TRBD2; CDR3 length: 15; CDR3 DNA: TGCGCCAGCAGCCCGGGACTAGCGGGGAGAGTTGAGCAGTTCTTC; CDR3 protein: CASSPGLAGRVEQFF
V gene: TRBV11-2; J gene: TRBJ1-3; clone size: .; D gene: TRBD1; CDR3 length: 17; CDR3 DNA: TGTGCCAGCAGCTTAGAGGACAGGGGGAGCTCTGGAAACACCATATATTTT; CDR3 protein: CASSLEDRGSSGNTIYF
V gene: TRBV6-5; J gene: TRBJ2-5; clone size: .; D gene: .; CDR3 length: 13; CDR3 DNA: TGTGCCAGCAGTTCCAGGGTGGAGGAGACCCAGTACTTC; CDR3 protein: CASSSRVEETQYF